The 30 T cell receptor beta chains below come from one sample, sequenced in a study of vaccination effects on CD4 cells after COVID-19. Profiling relied on immunoSEQ multiplex PCR, and the TCRdb table lists in-frame clones only, not all of them. Of around 22,000 clones in the sample, about three quarters were seen once. Their antigen targets remain unknown. Antigen-specific CD4+ T cell clonotypes were called by their expansion after viral peptide-pool culture in ViraFEST. Cultured cells yielded isolated CD4+ T cells after 10 to 11 days. Sequencing was performed on CD4+ T cells from PBMCs cultured with HCoV-229E spike peptides, taken before COVID-19 vaccination. Receptors were obtained from a human donor who received a COVID-19 vaccine.

V is TRBV6-5 and J is TRBJ2-2; D gene unclear. The CDR3 length is 13 residues. V lost 2 bases, J lost 6 bases, and 7 bases lay in between. The germline CDR1 and CDR2 sequences are MNHEY and SVGAGI. In DNA, the CDR3 is TGTGCCAGCAGTTACCGGCAGGCCGGGGAGCTGTTTTTT. It codes for CASSYRQAGELFF.

This clone appeared a few times. The genes are TRBV6-5 and TRBJ1-3; D unclear. The CDR3 spans 15 residues. The V and J ends lost 5 bases and 1 base respectively, with 12 bases between them. From germline, CDR1 is MNHEY and CDR2 SVGAGI. The CDR3 DNA is TGTGCCAGCAGTCCACCCGCCGGGTCTGGAAACACCATATATTTT. Translated: CASSPPAGSGNTIYF.

This clone was seen only a few times. The chain uses TRBV7-9 and TRBJ2-2; perhaps TRBD2 as D (5 bases). The CDR3 sequence is 17 residues long. The V end lost 2 bases, the J end lost 4 bases, and 17 bases lay between the germline ends. Germline CDR1 reads SEHNR; CDR2 reads FQNEAQ (reference sequence). CDR3 sequence reads: CASSLIRLSGSTGELFF. The DNA of the CDR3 is TGTGCCAGCAGCTTAATTCGGTTGTCGGGGAGCACCGGGGAGCTGTTTTTT.

This clone was seen a handful of times. The rearrangement links TRBV6-5 to TRBJ1-2; a possible D gene is TRBD1 (5 bases). V lost 6 bases, J lost 1 base, and 12 bases lay in between. Germline V gene data show CDR1 as MNHEY and CDR2 as SVGAGI. The length of the CDR3 is 14 residues. The CDR3 reads CASRGRKNNYGYTF. The CDR3 DNA follows: TGTGCCAGCAGGGGGCGCAAGAATAACTATGGCTACACCTTC.

J is TRBJ2-1 and V is TRBV6-1; TRBD2 matches at 7 bases. The V and J ends lost 1 base and 4 bases, in that order; junction bases with no gene match: 4. CDR1 and CDR2 from the germline V gene are MNHNS and SASEGT. The length of the CDR3 is 15 residues. The CDR3 nucleotides are TGTGCCAGCAGTGAAGATGGGACTAATTACAATGAGCAGTTCTTC. This sequence encodes CASSEDGTNYNEQFF.

The chain combines TRBV5-8 with TRBJ2-3; the D call may be TRBD1 or TRBD2 (5 bases each). This CDR3 comprises 16 residues. The germline gives CDR1 SGHTS, CDR2 YDEGEE. The germline V and J ends were trimmed by 0 bases and 5 bases, with 16 bases remaining between them. For the CDR3, the DNA is TGTGCCAGCAGCTTGGACGGGACGGGGCTCGGAGATACGCAGTATTTT. Amino acids: CASSLDGTGLGDTQYF.

The chain couples TRBV7-8 to TRBJ2-3; either TRBD1 or TRBD2 may fit D (6 bases each). Trimming removed 1 base at V and 4 bases at J, with 9 bases between. Germline loops: CDR1 SGHVS, CDR2 FQNEAQ. CDR3 length equals 14 residues. DNA of the CDR3: TGTGCCAGCAGCTTAGGGGGGGCGCCAGATACGCAGTATTTT. Its translation: CASSLGGAPDTQYF.

The chain uses TRBV25-1 and TRBJ2-6; D is unclear. The CDR3 has 16 amino acids. V was pared by 1 base and J by 0 bases, with 7 bases between. Germline V lookup: CDR1 MGHDK, CDR2 SYGVNS. CDR3 coding DNA: TGTGCCAGCAGTGAATTCTGGTCCTCTGGGGCCAACGTCCTGACTTTC. Its protein product is CASSEFWSSGANVLTF.

The chain recombines TRBV19 with TRBJ2-7; D is undetermined. Deletions cut 5 bases from V and 0 bases from J, with 5 bases between. CDR1 LNHDA and CDR2 SQIVND come from the germline V gene (reference sequence). This CDR3 comprises 12 residues. In nucleotides, the CDR3 is TGTGCCAGTAGTGAGAGCTCCTACGAGCAGTACTTC. Amino acids: CASSESSYEQYF. Based on the CDR3 plus reference TRBV19 and TRBJ2-7, the full variable domain is DGGITQSPKYLFRKEGQNVTLSCEQNLNHDAMYWYRQDPGQGLRLIYYSQIVNDFQKGDIAEGYSVSREKKESFPLTVTSAQKNPTAFYLCASSESSYEQYFGPGTRLTVT.

V and J are TRBV10-3 and TRBJ2-2; maybe TRBD1 (6 bases). Trimming removed 7 bases at V and 1 base at J, with 13 bases between. Per the germline V gene, CDR1 is ENHRY and CDR2 is SYGVKD. The CDR3 is 15 residues long. In DNA, the CDR3 is TGTGCCATCACCGACAACAGGGTGAACACCGGGGAGCTGTTTTTT. Its translation is CAITDNRVNTGELFF.

This chain joins TRBV5-4 and TRBJ1-3, with 8 nucleotides matching TRBD1. The junction had 11 bases not matched to a gene; V was cut back by 4 bases and J by 8 bases. CDR1 is SGHNT and CDR2 is YYREEE in the germline V gene (reference sequence). The CDR3 runs to 15 residues. As DNA, the CDR3 is TGTGCCAGCAGCACGGGACAGGCCGAAGCCCACACCATATATTTT. This translates into CASSTGQAEAHTIYF.

The chain recombines TRBV9 with TRBJ2-1; 13 nucleotides align to TRBD2. Germline CDR1 SGDLS, CDR2 YYNGEE. After removal of 0 bases from V and 7 bases from J, the junction contained 7 bases not matched to a gene. The CDR3 has 17 residues. In DNA form, the CDR3 reads TGTGCCAGCAGCGTAGCGGAGACTAGCGGGAGGTTAAATGAGCAGTTCTTC. Translating gives CASSVAETSGRLNEQFF.

The V gene is TRBV6-5, the J gene TRBJ1-2, with unresolved D. Trimming cost V 4 bases and J 4 bases, with 4 bases left between them. The CDR3 is 11 amino acids. Germline values: CDR1 MNHEY, CDR2 SVGAGI. CDR3 sequence: CASSLGYGYTF. In nucleotides, the CDR3 is TGTGCCAGCAGTTTAGGCTATGGCTACACCTTC.

This clone appeared a few times. The rearrangement links TRBV19 to TRBJ1-1; D is unclear. CDR3 length: 11 amino acids. With 7 bases removed from V and 2 bases from J, the gap between germline ends came to 5 bases. Per germline, CDR1 LNHDA and CDR2 SQIVND (reference sequence). The CDR3 nucleotides read TGTGCCAGTATTGCCAACACTGAAGCTTTCTTT. Residues: CASIANTEAFF.

The CDR3 protein is CASKTGGSTDTQYF. The CDR3 DNA follows: TGTGCCAGCAAGACGGGAGGTAGCACAGATACGCAGTATTTT. The rearrangement links TRBV2 to TRBJ2-3, with 7 bases fitting TRBD2. CDR1 is SNHLY, CDR2 FYNNEI, per germline. This CDR3 has 14 amino acids. Unmatched junction bases numbered 4, after V lost 7 bases and J lost 0 bases.

The V and J genes are TRBV18 and TRBJ1-2; perhaps TRBD1 as D (5 bases). The germline V gene has CDR1 KGHSH and CDR2 LQKENI. The CDR3 is 13 residues long. Trimming took off 3 bases at V and 7 bases at J, with 12 bases between the two ends. The CDR3 loop is CASSPGGMSGYTF. CDR3 DNA: TGTGCCAGCTCACCTGGGGGGATGAGTGGCTACACCTTC. Together with reference TRBV18 and TRBJ1-2, the CDR3 gives the full variable domain: NAGVMQNPRHLVRRRGQEARLRCSPMKGHSHVYWYRQLPEEGLKFMVYLQKENIIDESGMPKERFSAEFPKEGPSILRIQQVVRGDSAAYFCASSPGGMSGYTFGSGTRLTVV.

Only a few counts were recorded for this clone. The CDR3 DNA reads as TGCGCCAGCAGCTTGGAGGGACAGAGGTATGGCTACACCTTC. Its translation is CASSLEGQRYGYTF. The chain uses TRBV5-1 and TRBJ1-2; 7 bases map to TRBD1. The length of the CDR3 is 14 residues. The V and J ends lost 0 bases and 5 bases, in that order; junction bases with no gene match: 4. Germline V gene sequence: CDR1 SGHRS, CDR2 YFSETQ.

The CDR3 sequence is CASRVPGETQYF. CDR3 nucleotide sequence: TGTGCCAGCAGGGTCCCGGGGGAGACCCAGTACTTC. The V call is TRBV5-5, the J call TRBJ2-5; a weak D match, TRBD2 (5 bases). Per germline, CDR1 SGHKS and CDR2 YYEKEE (reference sequence). V was shortened by 5 bases and J by 5 bases, with 10 bases between the two germline ends. This CDR3 spans 12 amino acids. The variable domain in full, completed from reference TRBV5-5 and TRBJ2-5, reads DAGVTQSPTHLIKTRGQQVTLRCSPISGHKSVSWYQQVLGQGPQFIFQYYEKEERGRGNFPDRFSARQFPNYSSELNVNALLLGDSALYLCASRVPGETQYFGPGTRLLVL.

The rearrangement links TRBV15 to TRBJ2-5, with a possible D match to TRBD1 (6 bases). There are 17 residues in the CDR3. Germline-derived CDR1 and CDR2 are LNHNV and YYDKDF (reference sequence). Trimming shortened V by 3 bases and J by 5 bases, and 22 bases separated the two germline ends. The CDR3 DNA follows: TGTGCCACCAGCAGCTCGGATTTGGGGGCATCTTTGGAGACCCAGTACTTC. Its translation is CATSSSDLGASLETQYF. Combining the CDR3 with reference TRBV15 and TRBJ2-5 gives the whole variable domain DAMVIQNPRYQVTQFGKPVTLSCSQTLNHNVMYWYQQKSSQAPKLLFHYYDKDFNNEADTPDNFQSRRPNTSFCFLDIRSPGLGDTAMYLCATSSSDLGASLETQYFGPGTRLLVL.

This clone was counted a single time. The CDR3 spells CASSFGAGVRETQYF. The CDR3 nucleotides are TGTGCCAGCAGTTTTGGAGCGGGAGTACGAGAGACCCAGTACTTC. The rearrangement joins TRBV27 to TRBJ2-5, with 8 bases fitting TRBD2. Germline V gene sequence: CDR1 MNHEY, CDR2 SMNVEV (reference sequence). Trimming removed 3 bases from V and 4 bases from J; junction bases left unmatched: 7. The CDR3 sequence is 15 residues long.

V gene TRBV24-1 combines with J gene TRBJ1-2; D is perhaps TRBD1 (5 bases). V shed 2 bases and J shed 0 bases, with 12 bases lying between them. Germline-derived CDR1 and CDR2 are KGHDR and SFDVKD. The CDR3 consists of 16 residues. The CDR3 sequence is CATSDSGIQANYGYTF. CDR3 coding DNA: TGTGCCACCAGTGATTCAGGGATTCAGGCTAACTATGGCTACACCTTC.

V is TRBV3-1 (or the pseudogene TRBV3-2) and J is TRBJ2-7; 7 nucleotides align to TRBD1. The CDR3 is 14 amino acids. V shed 1 base and J 6 bases; nucleotides not matched to a gene: 6. CDR1 and CDR2 from the germline V gene are LGHDT and YNNKEL (reference sequence). The CDR3 DNA follows: TGTGCCAGCAGCCAAGTTGTGGGGACAGCCGAGCAGTACTTC. Its translation is CASSQVVGTAEQYF.

This chain links TRBV9 with TRBJ2-3, with a possible D match to TRBD2 (6 bases). Trimming stripped 0 bases from V and 0 bases from J, with 11 bases between. Germline V gene lookup returns CDR1 SGDLS and CDR2 YYNGEE. The CDR3 is 16 amino acids. CDR3 sequence: CASSVASASSTDTQYF. The CDR3 DNA is TGTGCCAGCAGCGTAGCTAGCGCCTCTAGCACAGATACGCAGTATTTT.

This clone has just a few counts. The chain has TRBV3-1 (or the pseudogene TRBV3-2) and TRBJ1-5; 7 bases fit TRBD1. Germline CDR1 is LGHDT and CDR2 is YNNKEL (reference sequence). Trimming at V came to 5 bases and at J to 4 bases, leaving 2 bases not matched to a gene. This CDR3 comprises 13 residues. The CDR3 sequence is CASSIQGNQPQHF. The DNA for the CDR3 is TGTGCCAGCAGCATACAGGGGAATCAGCCCCAGCATTTT.

This clone was found a few times. This chain links TRBV30 with TRBJ1-2, with D possibly matching TRBD1 (5 bases). Germline values: CDR1 GTSNPN, CDR2 SVGIG (reference sequence). CDR3 length equals 12 residues. Trimming removed 1 base from V and 4 bases from J, with 7 bases in between. CDR3 nucleotide sequence: TGTGCCTGGAGTGGGCAGGGCTATGGCTACACCTTC. The encoded protein is CAWSGQGYGYTF.

The rearrangement uses TRBV19 and TRBJ2-2, with a possible D match to TRBD2 (5 bases). Germline loops: CDR1 LNHDA, CDR2 SQIVND (reference sequence). V was pared by 8 bases and J by 6 bases, with 16 bases between. This CDR3 region has 14 residues. In DNA, the CDR3 is TGTGCCAGTTCCGAGGTAGCGCGTGCCGGGGAGCTGTTTTTT. Encoded protein: CASSEVARAGELFF. The whole variable domain, filled in from reference TRBV19 and TRBJ2-2, reads DGGITQSPKYLFRKEGQNVTLSCEQNLNHDAMYWYRQDPGQGLRLIYYSQIVNDFQKGDIAEGYSVSREKKESFPLTVTSAQKNPTAFYLCASSEVARAGELFFGEGSRLTVL.

CDR3 in DNA: TGTGCCAGCAGCGCCCGGACAGGGATGGGCTATGGCTACACCTTC. Translated, it gives CASSARTGMGYGYTF. The chain recombines TRBV7-9 with TRBJ1-2; 8 bases are a match to TRBD1. The CDR3 runs to 15 residues. Germline CDR1 is SEHNR and CDR2 is FQNEAQ (reference sequence). V shed 5 bases, J shed 4 bases, and the junction held 9 bases outside the gene matches.

The V gene is TRBV6-5, the J gene TRBJ1-2, with TRBD1 identical over 7 bases. The V gene's germline CDR1 is MNHEY and CDR2 SVGAGI. CDR3 size: 14 residues. With 5 bases clipped from V and 2 bases from J, the junction kept 5 bases outside the gene matches. The CDR3: CASSMTGNNYGYTF. CDR3 nucleotides: TGTGCCAGCAGTATGACAGGGAACAACTATGGCTACACCTTC.

The genes are TRBV27 and TRBJ2-7; D is unclear. Trimming shortened V by 8 bases and J by 2 bases, and 13 bases separated the two germline ends. CDR1 is MNHEY and CDR2 is SMNVEV in the germline V gene (reference sequence). The CDR3 contains 13 residues. The CDR3 protein is CASSPSATYEQYF. The CDR3 DNA reads as TGTGCCAGCTCGCCGAGCGCCACCTACGAGCAGTACTTC.

This clone was seen a single time. This chain links TRBV10-2 with TRBJ1-1; D unresolved. Trimming took off 0 bases at V and 11 bases at J, with 13 bases between the two ends. Germline values: CDR1 WSHSY, CDR2 SAAADI. The CDR3 has 13 residues. CDR3 region: CASSESAAVAAFF. The CDR3 DNA is TGCGCCAGCAGTGAGTCTGCCGCCGTCGCTGCTTTCTTT.